This TCR beta chain was documented in a study of Ad26.COV2.S vaccination and SARS-CoV-2 variants. This CDR3 contains 15 residues. Germline CDR1 reads SGHTA; CDR2 reads FQGTGA. V dropped 2 bases and J dropped 2 bases, with 11 bases sitting between them. The count of this clone is one. Described treatment: around 19 received Ad26.COV2.S at low or high dose, single or two shots; 5 received placebo; per-sample allocation not given. Samples came from day 63 after the first vaccine or placebo injection. Immunization relied on an Ad26 vector, which expressed Wuhan-strain SARS-CoV-2 spike. Profiling relied on immunoSEQ multiplex PCR, and the TCRdb table lists in-frame clones only, not all of them. The sample yields around 240,000 clones, approximately 87% seen once.

The chain has TRBV7-3 and TRBJ2-3; D might be TRBD2 (5 bases). This material consisted of peripheral blood, taken in a trial of Ad26.COV2.S vaccine versus placebo. This receptor was obtained from a person between 18 and 60 years old who received the Ad26.COV2.S COVID-19 vaccine or a placebo. The CDR3 bases are TGTGCCAGCAGCTTAGGAGGACTCACCACAGATACGCAGTATTTT. Its protein product is CASSLGGLTTDTQYF.